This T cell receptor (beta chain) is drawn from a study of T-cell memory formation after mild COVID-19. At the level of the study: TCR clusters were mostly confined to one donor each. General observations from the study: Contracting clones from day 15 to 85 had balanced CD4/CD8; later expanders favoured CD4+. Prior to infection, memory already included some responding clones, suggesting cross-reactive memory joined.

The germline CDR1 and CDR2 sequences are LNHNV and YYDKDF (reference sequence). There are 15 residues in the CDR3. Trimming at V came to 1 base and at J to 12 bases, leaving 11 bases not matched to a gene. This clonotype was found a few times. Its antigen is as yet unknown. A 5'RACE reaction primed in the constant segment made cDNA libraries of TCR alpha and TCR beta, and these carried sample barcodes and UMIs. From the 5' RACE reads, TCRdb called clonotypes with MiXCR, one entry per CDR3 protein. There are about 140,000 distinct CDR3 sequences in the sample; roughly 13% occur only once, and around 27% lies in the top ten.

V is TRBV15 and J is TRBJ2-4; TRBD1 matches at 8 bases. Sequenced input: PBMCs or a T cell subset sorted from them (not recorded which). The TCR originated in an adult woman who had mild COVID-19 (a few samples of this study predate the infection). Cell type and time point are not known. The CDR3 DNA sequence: TGTGCCACCAGCAGAGTGGGGACAGGTTATTATGCTCAGTACTTC. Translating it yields CATSRVGTGYYAQYF.